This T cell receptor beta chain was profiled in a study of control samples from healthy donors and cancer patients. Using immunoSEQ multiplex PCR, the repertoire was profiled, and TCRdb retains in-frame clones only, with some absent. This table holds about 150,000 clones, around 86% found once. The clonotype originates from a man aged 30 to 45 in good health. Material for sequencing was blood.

The CDR3 loop is CASSRTPGTVYEQYF. CDR3 nucleotides: TGCGCCAGCAGCCGAACACCCGGGACGGTATACGAGCAGTACTTC. The rearrangement joins TRBV4-1 to TRBJ2-7; perhaps D is TRBD1 or TRBD2 (5 bases each). Germline V lookup: CDR1 MGHRA, CDR2 YSYEKL. V was shortened by 4 bases and J by 4 bases, with 17 bases between the two germline ends. CDR3 length equals 15 residues.